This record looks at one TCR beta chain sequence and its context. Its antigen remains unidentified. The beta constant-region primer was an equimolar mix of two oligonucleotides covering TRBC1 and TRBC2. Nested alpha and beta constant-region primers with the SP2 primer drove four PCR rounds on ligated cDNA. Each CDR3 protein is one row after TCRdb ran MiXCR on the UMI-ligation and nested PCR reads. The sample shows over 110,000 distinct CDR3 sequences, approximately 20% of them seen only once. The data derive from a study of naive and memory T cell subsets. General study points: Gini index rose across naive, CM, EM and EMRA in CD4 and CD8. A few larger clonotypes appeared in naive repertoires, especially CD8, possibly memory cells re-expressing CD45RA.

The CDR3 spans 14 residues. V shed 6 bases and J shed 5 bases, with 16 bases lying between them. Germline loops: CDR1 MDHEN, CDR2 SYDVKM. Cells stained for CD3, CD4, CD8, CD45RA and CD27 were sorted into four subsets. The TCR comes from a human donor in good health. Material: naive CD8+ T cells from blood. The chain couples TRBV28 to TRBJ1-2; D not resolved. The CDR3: CASSSRSGDYGYTF. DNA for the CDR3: TGTGCCAGCAGCTCGAGGTCTGGGGATTATGGCTACACCTTC.